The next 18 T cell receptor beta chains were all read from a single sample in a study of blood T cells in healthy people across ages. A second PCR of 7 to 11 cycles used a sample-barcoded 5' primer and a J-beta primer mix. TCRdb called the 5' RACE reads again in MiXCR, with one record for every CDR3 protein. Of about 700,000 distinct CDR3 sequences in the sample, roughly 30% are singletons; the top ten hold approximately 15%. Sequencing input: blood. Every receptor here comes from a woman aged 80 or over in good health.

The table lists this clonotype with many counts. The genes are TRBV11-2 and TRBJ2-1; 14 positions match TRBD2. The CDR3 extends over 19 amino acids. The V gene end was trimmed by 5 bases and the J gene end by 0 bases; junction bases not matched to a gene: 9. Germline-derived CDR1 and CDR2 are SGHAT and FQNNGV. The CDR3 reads CASSKGLAGGSSSYNEQFF. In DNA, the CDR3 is TGTGCCAGCAGCAAAGGACTAGCGGGGGGCTCCAGCTCCTACAATGAGCAGTTCTTC.

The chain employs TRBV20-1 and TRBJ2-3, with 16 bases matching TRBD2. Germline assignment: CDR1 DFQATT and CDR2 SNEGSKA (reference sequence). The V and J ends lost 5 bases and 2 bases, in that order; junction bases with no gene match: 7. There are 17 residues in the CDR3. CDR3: CSAPEGLAGGITDTQYF. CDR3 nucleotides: TGCAGTGCTCCTGAGGGACTAGCGGGAGGGATCACAGATACGCAGTATTTT.

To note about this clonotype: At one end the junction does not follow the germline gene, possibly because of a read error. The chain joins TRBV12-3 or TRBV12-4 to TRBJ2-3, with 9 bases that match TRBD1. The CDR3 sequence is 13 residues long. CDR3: CASTRDRADMQYF. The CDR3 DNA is TGTGCCAGCACGCGGGACAGGGCAGATATGCAGTATTTT.

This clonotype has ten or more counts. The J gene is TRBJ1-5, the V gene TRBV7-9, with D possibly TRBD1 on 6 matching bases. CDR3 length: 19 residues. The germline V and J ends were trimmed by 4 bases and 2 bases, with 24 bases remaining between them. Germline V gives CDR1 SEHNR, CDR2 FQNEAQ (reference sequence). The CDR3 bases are TGTGCCAGCAGCTCGGACGGGGGCAGGGTGTTGGAAGGCAATCAGCCCCAGCATTTT. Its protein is CASSSDGGRVLEGNQPQHF. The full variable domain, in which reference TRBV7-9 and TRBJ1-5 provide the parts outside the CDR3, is DTGVSQNPRHKITKRGQNVTFRCDPISEHNRLYWYRQTLGQGPEFLTYFQNEAQLEKSRLLSDRFSAERPKGSFSTLEIQRTEQGDSAMYLCASSSDGGRVLEGNQPQHFGDGTRLSIL.

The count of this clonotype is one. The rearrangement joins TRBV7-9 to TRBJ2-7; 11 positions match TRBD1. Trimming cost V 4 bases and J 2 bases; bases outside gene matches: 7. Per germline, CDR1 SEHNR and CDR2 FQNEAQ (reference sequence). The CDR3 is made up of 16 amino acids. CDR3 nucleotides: TGTGCCAGCAGCTCATCCGGGACAGGGGGGACCTACGAGCAGTACTTC. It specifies CASSSSGTGGTYEQYF.

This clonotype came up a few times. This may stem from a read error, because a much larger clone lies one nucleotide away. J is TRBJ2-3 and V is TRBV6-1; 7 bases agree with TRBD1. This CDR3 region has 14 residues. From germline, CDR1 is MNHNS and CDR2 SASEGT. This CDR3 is CASRKDVGTDTRYF. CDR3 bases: TGTGCCAGCAGGAAGGATGTAGGGACAGATACGCGGTATTTT.

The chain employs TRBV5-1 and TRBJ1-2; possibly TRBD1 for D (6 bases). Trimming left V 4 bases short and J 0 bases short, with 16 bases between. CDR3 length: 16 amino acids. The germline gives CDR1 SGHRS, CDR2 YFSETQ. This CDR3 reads CASSPSGQLANYGYTF. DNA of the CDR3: TGCGCCAGCAGCCCGAGTGGACAGTTAGCTAACTATGGCTACACCTTC.

CDR3 sequence: CASSRMNSPVWGGQYF. The CDR3 DNA follows: TGTGCCAGCAGCCGGATGAACAGTCCGGTTTGGGGTGGGCAGTATTTT. The genes are TRBV5-6 and TRBJ2-3; D uncertain. Trimming stripped 4 bases from V and 11 bases from J, with 26 bases between. This CDR3 has 16 residues. The germline V gene encodes CDR1 SGHDT and CDR2 YYEEEE.

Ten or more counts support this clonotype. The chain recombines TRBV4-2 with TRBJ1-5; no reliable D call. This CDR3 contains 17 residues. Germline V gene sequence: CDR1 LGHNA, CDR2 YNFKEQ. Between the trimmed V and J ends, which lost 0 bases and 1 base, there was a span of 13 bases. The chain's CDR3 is CASSQDTDGLSNQPQHF. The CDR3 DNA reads TGTGCCAGCAGCCAAGATACGGACGGCCTGAGCAATCAGCCCCAGCATTTT.

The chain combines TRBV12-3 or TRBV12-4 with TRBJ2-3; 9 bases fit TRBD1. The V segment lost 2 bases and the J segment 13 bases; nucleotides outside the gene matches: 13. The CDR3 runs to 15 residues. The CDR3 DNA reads TGTGCCAGCAGTTTAAGCGGACAGGGGACAGATGCGGAGTATTTT. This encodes CASSLSGQGTDAEYF.

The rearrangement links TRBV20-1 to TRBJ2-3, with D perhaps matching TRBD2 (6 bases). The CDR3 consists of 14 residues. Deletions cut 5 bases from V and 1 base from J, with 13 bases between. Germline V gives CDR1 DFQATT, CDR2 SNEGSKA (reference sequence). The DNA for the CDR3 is TGCAGTGCTCTTAGACTAGTCGGCACAGATACGCAGTATTTT. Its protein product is CSALRLVGTDTQYF.

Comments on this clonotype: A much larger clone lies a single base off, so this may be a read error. The CDR3 loop is CSTILTGATNYGYTF. The CDR3 bases are TGCAGTACCATCCTAACAGGTGCCACTAACTATGGCTACACCTTC. V usage is TRBV20-1 and J usage is TRBJ1-2; a weak D match, TRBD1 (5 bases). CDR3 length equals 15 residues. Trimming left V 8 bases short and J 0 bases short, with 19 bases between. Germline CDR1 and CDR2: DFQATT and SNEGSKA (reference sequence).

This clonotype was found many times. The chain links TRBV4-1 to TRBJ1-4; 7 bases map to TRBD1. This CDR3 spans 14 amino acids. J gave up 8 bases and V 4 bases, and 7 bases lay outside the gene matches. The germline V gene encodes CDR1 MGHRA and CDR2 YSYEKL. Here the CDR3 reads CASSLTGAEEKLFF. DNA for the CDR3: TGCGCCAGCAGCCTAACAGGGGCGGAGGAAAAACTGTTTTTT.

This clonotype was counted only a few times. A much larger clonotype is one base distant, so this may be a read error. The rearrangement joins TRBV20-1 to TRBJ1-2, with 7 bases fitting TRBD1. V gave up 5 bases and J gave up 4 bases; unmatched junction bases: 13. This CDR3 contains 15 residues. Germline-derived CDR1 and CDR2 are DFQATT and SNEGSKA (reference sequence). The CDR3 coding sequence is TGCAGTGCTCCGCAGGTTTCCAACAGGGGCTATGGCTACACCTTC. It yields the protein CSAPQVSNRGYGYTF.

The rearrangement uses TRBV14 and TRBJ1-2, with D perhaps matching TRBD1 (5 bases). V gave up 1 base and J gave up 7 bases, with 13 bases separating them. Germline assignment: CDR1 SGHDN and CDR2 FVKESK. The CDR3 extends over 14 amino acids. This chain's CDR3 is CASSQARGLGGYTF. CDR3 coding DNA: TGTGCCAGCAGCCAAGCCCGGGGGTTGGGTGGCTACACCTTC.

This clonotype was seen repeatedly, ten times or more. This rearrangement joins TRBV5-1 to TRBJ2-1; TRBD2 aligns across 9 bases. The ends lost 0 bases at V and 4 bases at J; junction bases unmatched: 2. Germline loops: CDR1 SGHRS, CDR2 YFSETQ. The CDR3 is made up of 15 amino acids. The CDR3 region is CASSLGAGGYNEQFF. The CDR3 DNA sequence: TGCGCCAGCAGCTTGGGAGCGGGGGGATACAATGAGCAGTTCTTC.

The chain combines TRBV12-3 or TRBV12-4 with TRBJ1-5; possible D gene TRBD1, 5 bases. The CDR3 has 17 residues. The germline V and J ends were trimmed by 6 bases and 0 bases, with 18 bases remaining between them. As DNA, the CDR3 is TGTGCCAGCAGACCCAACAGGCCTGGCGTTAGCAATCAGCCCCAGCATTTT. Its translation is CASRPNRPGVSNQPQHF.

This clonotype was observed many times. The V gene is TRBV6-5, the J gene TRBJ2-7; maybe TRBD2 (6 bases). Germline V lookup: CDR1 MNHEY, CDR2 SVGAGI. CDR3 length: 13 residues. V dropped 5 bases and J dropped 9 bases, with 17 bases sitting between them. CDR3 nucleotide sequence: TGTGCCAGCAGTGCATCCCGGGACTTTATGCAGTACTTC. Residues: CASSASRDFMQYF.